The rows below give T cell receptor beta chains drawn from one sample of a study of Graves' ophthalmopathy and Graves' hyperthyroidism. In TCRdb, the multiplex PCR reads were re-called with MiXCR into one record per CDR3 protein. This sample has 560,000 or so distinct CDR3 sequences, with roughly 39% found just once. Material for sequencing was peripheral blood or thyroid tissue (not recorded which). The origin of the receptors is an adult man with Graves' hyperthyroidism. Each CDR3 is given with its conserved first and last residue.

CDR3aa: CASSRTRGETQPQHF
j_gene: TRBJ1-5
v_gene: TRBV7-2

CDR3aa: CASSLANEGEQFF
j_gene: TRBJ2-1
v_gene: TRBV7-9

CDR3aa: CATSDTGTGNTEAFF
j_gene: TRBJ1-1
v_gene: TRBV24-1

CDR3aa: CSVGRAGGRSGYTF
j_gene: TRBJ1-2
v_gene: TRBV29-1

CDR3aa: CATSDRLKGAQETQYF
j_gene: TRBJ2-5
v_gene: TRBV24-1

CDR3aa: CASSLESGASNQPQHF
j_gene: TRBJ1-5
v_gene: TRBV7-2

CDR3aa: CSAWVQYNSPLHF
j_gene: TRBJ1-6
v_gene: TRBV20-1

CDR3aa: CASSSRQGRSPLHF
j_gene: TRBJ1-6
v_gene: TRBV7-9

CDR3aa: CSASSVARYGYTF
j_gene: TRBJ1-2
v_gene: TRBV20-1

CDR3aa: CASSFLPVTGELFF
j_gene: TRBJ2-2
v_gene: TRBV5-1

CDR3aa: CATSRGGTTQETQYF
j_gene: TRBJ2-5
v_gene: TRBV15

CDR3aa: CASSGTGGRYGYTF
j_gene: TRBJ1-2
v_gene: TRBV5-1

CDR3aa: CASSRLAPADNEQFF
j_gene: NA
v_gene: TRBV2

CDR3aa: CSARDTSYNEQFF
j_gene: NA
v_gene: TRBV20-1